This T cell receptor beta chain was sequenced during a study of blood T cell repertoires in COVID-19. Study background: COVID-19 samples collected from the United States, Italy and Spain covered acute and convalescent phases. In each case, the material was cDNA or gDNA derived from T cells, B-cell-depleted T cells, or PBMCs.

Produced via immunoSEQ multiplex PCR; TCRdb's table is partial and in-frame only. The sample has about 300,000 clones; 70% to 90% are singletons. The V gene end was trimmed by 3 bases and the J gene end by 3 bases; junction bases not matched to a gene: 8. The CDR3 contains 15 residues. Germline V gene sequence: CDR1 SGHRS, CDR2 YFSETQ. The receptor was isolated from a woman aged 25 to 39 who had recovered from COVID-19. V usage is TRBV5-1 and J usage is TRBJ2-5, with 7 bases lining up with TRBD1. Sequences were obtained from PBMCs or T cells enriched from blood (not recorded which). CDR3 residues: CASSWGTVGEETQYF. The DNA of the CDR3 is TGCGCCAGCAGCTGGGGGACAGTGGGAGAAGAGACCCAGTACTTC.